These 22 T cell receptor beta chains were all obtained from the same sample, sequenced in a study of cytomegalovirus exposure and HLA in healthy donors. With 60 Vbeta and 13 Jbeta primers, the PCR was carried out. The data were produced by immunoSEQ multiplex PCR, yet TCRdb's version contains in-frame clones alone and is incomplete. The sample shows over 50,000 clones, roughly 90% of them seen only once. Source material: PBMCs. These receptors all stem from a man younger than 45 in good health and CMV-seropositive.

The V call is TRBV19, the J call TRBJ2-5, with D unresolved. The germline gives CDR1 LNHDA, CDR2 SQIVND (reference sequence). This CDR3 comprises 12 residues. Deletions cut 4 bases from V and 3 bases from J, with 6 bases between. The CDR3 sequence is CASSSSEETQYF. The CDR3 DNA sequence: TGTGCCAGTAGTAGCTCAGAAGAGACCCAGTACTTC.

This rearrangement joins TRBV5-1 to TRBJ2-3; 13 positions agree with TRBD2. CDR1 SGHRS and CDR2 YFSETQ come from the germline V gene. The CDR3 loop spans 19 amino acids. The junction had 12 bases not matched to a gene; V was cut back by 5 bases and J by 0 bases. Written as DNA, the CDR3 is TGCGCCAGCAGATTTACGGGGGGACTAGCGGGGCCTAGCACAGATACGCAGTATTTT. It yields the protein CASRFTGGLAGPSTDTQYF.

This chain connects TRBV10-1 to TRBJ1-1, with D unresolved. Germline assignment: CDR1 WNHNN and CDR2 SYGVQD (reference sequence). The CDR3 spans 13 residues. Trimming removed 8 bases at V and 2 bases at J, with 12 bases between. The CDR3 bases are TGCGCCAGCCCCCCGAGGCTAAACACTGAAGCTTTCTTT. Translating it yields CASPPRLNTEAFF.

This clone has only a few counts. The same CDR3 arises from other DNA sequences in this sample as well. The V call is TRBV27, the J call TRBJ2-7; 14 bases agree with TRBD2. There are 14 residues in the CDR3. Trimming removed 6 bases from V and 3 bases from J; junction bases left unmatched: 1. The germline gives CDR1 MNHEY, CDR2 SMNVEV (reference sequence). CDR3 DNA: TGTGCCAGCAGGGGGACTAGCGGGAGCTACGAGCAGTACTTC. Translating gives CASRGTSGSYEQYF.

This clone has more than one count but fewer than ten. The chain couples TRBV14 to TRBJ1-1, with no clear D. Trimming left V 1 base short and J 1 base short, with 4 bases between. This CDR3 region has 13 residues. Per the germline V gene, CDR1 is SGHDN and CDR2 is FVKESK. The CDR3 bases are TGTGCCAGCAGCCAAGGTAGGAACACTGAAGCTTTCTTT. Translation: CASSQGRNTEAFF.

The J gene is TRBJ2-1, the V gene TRBV12-5, with 11 bases that match TRBD2. Trimming removed 2 bases from V and 5 bases from J; junction bases left unmatched: 14. The CDR3 extends over 19 amino acids. Germline V gene sequence: CDR1 LGHNT, CDR2 FRNRAP. The CDR3 bases are TGTGCTAGTGGTTTGCCGACGCGCCGGGGACTAGCGGTTGACAATGAGCAGTTCTTC. Residues: CASGLPTRRGLAVDNEQFF.

V usage is TRBV7-8 and J usage is TRBJ1-2, with TRBD1 matching over 10 bases. The CDR3 is 15 residues long. V lost 1 base to trimming and J lost 8 bases; unmatched junction nucleotides: 7. CDR1 and CDR2 from the germline V gene are SGHVS and FQNEAQ. The CDR3 coding sequence is TGTGCCAGCAGCTTAGAGGGACAGGGGATAGTCGGCTACACCTTC. Translation: CASSLEGQGIVGYTF.

J is TRBJ1-1 and V is TRBV30; TRBD1 might be the D (6 bases). CDR1 and CDR2 (germline): GTSNPN, SVGIG (reference sequence). Trimming removed 5 bases at V and 1 base at J, with 11 bases between. This CDR3 is built from 13 residues. In DNA, the CDR3 is TGTGCCTGGGGAGGACAGCCGAACACTGAAGCTTTCTTT. Translating it yields CAWGGQPNTEAFF.

This sequence joins TRBV19 and TRBJ1-3; no definite D call. V shed 4 bases and J shed 0 bases, with 10 bases lying between them. CDR1 LNHDA and CDR2 SQIVND come from the germline V gene (reference sequence). This CDR3 comprises 15 residues. The CDR3 sequence: CASSTQPDSGNTIYF. CDR3 DNA: TGTGCCAGTAGTACACAACCCGACTCTGGAAACACCATATATTTT.

This rearrangement joins TRBV11-3 to TRBJ2-2; the match to TRBD2 covers 7 bases. CDR1 SGHNT and CDR2 YENEEA come from the germline V gene. V trimming: 0 bases; J trimming: 4 bases; junction bases outside the gene matches: 2. This CDR3 is built from 15 residues. CDR3 sequence: CASSLEGRGTGELFF. The DNA of the CDR3 is TGTGCCAGCAGCTTAGAAGGGAGGGGCACCGGGGAGCTGTTTTTT. The full variable domain, with the rest looked up from reference TRBV11-3 and TRBJ2-2, is EAGVVQSPRYKIIEKKQPVAFWCNPISGHNTLYWYLQNLGQGPELLIRYENEEAVDDSQLPKDRFSAERLKGVDSTLKIQPAELGDSAVYLCASSLEGRGTGELFFGEGSRLTVL.

The chain carries TRBV19 and TRBJ1-2, with D possibly matching TRBD1 (6 bases). The CDR3 length is 14 residues. The germline CDR1 and CDR2 sequences are LNHDA and SQIVND (reference sequence). V was pared by 7 bases and J by 7 bases, with 19 bases between. The CDR3: CASTIDREGGGYTF. CDR3 in DNA: TGTGCCAGTACCATCGACCGGGAAGGGGGTGGCTACACCTTC.

This chain links TRBV6-6 with TRBJ2-7; the match to TRBD1 covers 10 bases. CDR3 length: 12 residues. The germline CDR1 and CDR2 sequences are MNHNY and SVGAGI (reference sequence). V gave up 6 bases and J gave up 7 bases; unmatched junction bases: 3. The CDR3 DNA reads TGTGCCAGCAGGACGGGACAGGGGGAGCAGTACTTC. Translating it yields CASRTGQGEQYF.

V is TRBV19 and J is TRBJ2-2; perhaps TRBD2 as D (6 bases). The CDR3 is 14 residues long. The germline gives CDR1 LNHDA, CDR2 SQIVND (reference sequence). The V gene lost 6 bases and the J gene lost 7 bases, with 15 bases spanning the gap. CDR3 amino acids: CASRMGGEHGELFF. CDR3 nucleotides: TGTGCCAGTAGAATGGGGGGTGAGCACGGGGAGCTGTTTTTT.

The chain couples TRBV6-1 to TRBJ2-5, with D perhaps matching TRBD2 (6 bases). Trimming removed 5 bases at V and 1 base at J, with 14 bases between. The CDR3 covers 15 residues. Germline CDR1 MNHNS, CDR2 SASEGT. This CDR3 is CASSLVGGRQETQYF. The DNA for the CDR3 is TGTGCCAGCAGTTTAGTGGGAGGCCGCCAAGAGACCCAGTACTTC.

The chain combines TRBV5-1 with TRBJ1-2; unclear D gene. Between the trimmed V and J ends, which lost 0 bases and 3 bases, there was a span of 9 bases. CDR3 length equals 14 residues. The germline gives CDR1 SGHRS, CDR2 YFSETQ. As DNA, the CDR3 is TGCGCCAGCAGCTTGGCCGGGGATCACTATGGCTACACCTTC. Translated: CASSLAGDHYGYTF.

This clone appeared a single time. The chain links TRBV29-1 to TRBJ2-4; 8 bases line up with TRBD1. Per the germline V gene, CDR1 is SQVTM and CDR2 is ANQGSEA. The length of the CDR3 is 16 residues. Trimming removed 2 bases from V and 3 bases from J; junction bases left unmatched: 9. CDR3 coding DNA: TGCAGCGTTGAACACACAGGGGGGTGGGGCAAAAACATTCAGTACTTC. This encodes CSVEHTGGWGKNIQYF.

This rearrangement joins TRBV6-5 to TRBJ2-7, with TRBD2 as a possible D gene (6 bases). V was trimmed by 6 bases and J by 4 bases, leaving 19 bases between them. This CDR3 is built from 15 residues. CDR1 and CDR2 from the germline V gene are MNHEY and SVGAGI. CDR3 region: CASSPLALGPYEQYF. CDR3 nucleotides: TGTGCCAGCAGCCCACTAGCACTGGGGCCATACGAGCAGTACTTC.

This chain connects TRBV21-1 to TRBJ2-5; the table's D call, TRBD2, has no DNA check behind it. TRBV21-1 constitutes a pseudogene. The CDR3 is 17 residues long. CDR3 nucleotide sequence: TGTGCCAGCAGTAAACCGGAGTACCGAGGATGGCAAGAGACCCAGTACTTC. It encodes CASSKPEYRGWQETQYF.

This chain connects TRBV19 to TRBJ2-1, with 10 bases fitting TRBD2. V lost 1 base to trimming and J lost 9 bases; unmatched junction nucleotides: 9. The CDR3 length is 16 residues. Germline lookup yields CDR1 LNHDA and CDR2 SQIVND (reference sequence). CDR3 sequence reads: CASSIGASGSLGEQFF. The CDR3 DNA follows: TGTGCCAGTAGTATAGGGGCTAGCGGGAGTTTAGGTGAGCAGTTCTTC.

A single count supports this clone. The chain joins TRBV5-1 to TRBJ1-2, with D perhaps TRBD1 (6 bases). V lost 0 bases and J lost 4, with 13 bases in between. Germline CDR1 SGHRS, CDR2 YFSETQ. The CDR3 totals 15 residues. For the CDR3, the DNA is TGCGCCAGCAGCTTGGAGGGTCAGGGGTCCTATGGCTACACCTTC. It encodes CASSLEGQGSYGYTF.

This rearrangement joins TRBV7-2 to TRBJ1-5; possibly TRBD1 for D (5 bases). V shed 6 bases and J shed 4 bases, with 7 bases lying between them. CDR3 length: 12 residues. Germline V gene data show CDR1 as SGHTA and CDR2 as FQGNSA. The CDR3 sequence is CASRKGNQPQHF. The CDR3 DNA is TGTGCCAGCAGGAAGGGGAATCAGCCCCAGCATTTT.

This chain uses TRBV9 with TRBJ2-2, with no clear D. Germline values: CDR1 SGDLS, CDR2 YYNGEE. This CDR3 is 15 amino acids long. V dropped 3 bases and J dropped 3 bases, with 12 bases sitting between them. DNA for the CDR3: TGTGCCAGCAGCGATTCCGGGTTACACACCGGGGAGCTGTTTTTT. Translating gives CASSDSGLHTGELFF.